A single sample gave rise to the 23 T cell receptor beta chains below, sequenced in a study of T-cell memory formation after mild COVID-19 (TCRdb year 2021). The library was produced with 5' RACE. Sequencing was carried out with an Illumina NovaSeq 6000. The public reads were reprocessed in TCRdb via fastp at Q25 and MiXCR, keeping in-frame beta chains. Every distinct CDR3 protein forms one entry, paired with its most common genes and DNA. The sample has approximately 570,000 distinct CDR3 sequences on record, roughly 18% of them singletons. The ten largest clones add up to about 12% of the sample. The source material was PBMCs or a T cell subset sorted from them (not recorded which). The receptors were gathered from an adult woman who had mild COVID-19 (a few samples of this study predate the infection). The sample titles of this study are shuffled in the database, so cell type and time point are left out; the donor was told from shared clones.

This chain joins TRBV28 and TRBJ2-5; D call uncertain. Germline CDR1 and CDR2: MDHEN and SYDVKM. The V and J ends lost 3 bases and 3 bases respectively, with 11 bases between them. CDR3 length: 14 amino acids. DNA of the CDR3: TGTGCCAGCAGTTTCCTGGGCAGCAAAGAGACCCAGTACTTC. It yields the protein CASSFLGSKETQYF. Filled out from reference TRBV28 and TRBJ2-5, the complete variable domain reads DVKVTQSSRYLVKRTGEKVFLECVQDMDHENMFWYRQDPGLGLRLIYFSYDVKMKEKGDIPEGYSVSREKKERFSLILESASTNQTSMYLCASSFLGSKETQYFGPGTRLLVL.

Details on this clonotype: One junction end disagrees with the germline gene, perhaps due to a read error. This chain connects TRBV5-1 to TRBJ1-1; D is undetermined. Germline V lookup: CDR1 SGHRS, CDR2 YFSETQ. The length of the CDR3 is 9 residues. This CDR3 reads CASSRKVVF. Written as DNA, the CDR3 is TGCGCCAGCAGCCGCAAAGTGGTCTTT. The full variable domain, completed using reference TRBV5-1 and TRBJ1-1, is KAGVTQTPRYLIKTRGQQVTLSCSPISGHRSVSWYQQTPGQGLQFLFEYFSETQRNKGNFPGRFSGRQFSNSRSEMNVSTLELGDSALYLCASSRKVVFGQGTRLTVV.

The chain employs TRBV6-2 or TRBV6-3 and TRBJ1-5; D gene unclear. The CDR3 covers 14 residues. Germline loops: CDR1 MNHEY, CDR2 SVGEGT. Trimming stripped 6 bases from V and 3 bases from J, with 12 bases between. CDR3 sequence: CASSDRVLNQPQHF. In nucleotides, the CDR3 is TGTGCCAGCAGCGACCGGGTCCTCAATCAGCCCCAGCATTTT.

The V and J genes are TRBV3-1 and TRBJ1-1; D not certain. CDR3 length: 13 amino acids. CDR1 is LGHDT, CDR2 YNNKEL, per germline (reference sequence). V was trimmed by 1 base and J by 2 bases, leaving 5 bases between them. CDR3 residues: CASSQGFNTEAFF. CDR3 nucleotides: TGTGCCAGCAGCCAAGGGTTTAACACTGAAGCTTTCTTT.

This clonotype was detected only a few times. The V gene is TRBV5-1, the J gene TRBJ1-6; the match to TRBD1 covers 7 bases. Germline V CDR1 and CDR2: SGHRS, YFSETQ. The V segment lost 4 bases and the J segment 6 bases; nucleotides outside the gene matches: 10. The length of the CDR3 is 16 residues. The DNA of the CDR3 is TGCGCCAGCAGCAGTGACAGGGCGACCAGTAATTCACCCCTCCACTTT. Its protein is CASSSDRATSNSPLHF.

In this sample, this clonotype turned up many times. V gene TRBV12-3 or TRBV12-4 combines with J gene TRBJ1-5; no firm D call. This CDR3 has 12 amino acids. Trimming left V 6 bases short and J 0 bases short, with 3 bases between. The CDR3 DNA is TGTGCCAGCAGAAGTAGCAATCAGCCCCAGCATTTT. Translation gives CASRSSNQPQHF.

In this sample, this clonotype turned up many times. A junction end diverges from the germline sequence, so it may reflect a read error. J is TRBJ2-5 and V is TRBV6-2 or TRBV6-3, with a weak D call TRBD2 (6 bases). From germline, CDR1 is MNHEY and CDR2 SVGEGT. This CDR3 spans 11 amino acids. The CDR3, as DNA: TGCTCCTCGGGGGAGAGGGAGACCCAGTACTTC. Encoded protein: CSSGERETQYF.

In this sample, this clonotype turned up a few times. V gene TRBV27 combines with J gene TRBJ1-1; D ambiguous. Per germline, CDR1 MNHEY and CDR2 SMNVEV (reference sequence). This CDR3 spans 15 amino acids. V lost 5 bases and J 5 bases, leaving 18 bases between the germline ends. The CDR3 loop is CASSPFGGWDTEAFF. In DNA, the CDR3 is TGTGCCAGCAGTCCCTTTGGAGGCTGGGATACTGAAGCTTTCTTT.

This clonotype occurred a few times. The V call is TRBV5-6, the J call TRBJ1-2, with 7 bases fitting TRBD1. Germline V lookup: CDR1 SGHDT, CDR2 YYEEEE. CDR3 length: 18 residues. After removal of 4 bases from V and 6 bases from J, the junction contained 21 bases not matched to a gene. CDR3 nucleotide sequence: TGTGCCAGCAGCCTGGGGCGGAGGCTTCTTACAGGGGCAAATGGCTACACCTTC. This sequence encodes CASSLGRRLLTGANGYTF.

The V gene is TRBV3-1, the J gene TRBJ1-1; no clear D. The CDR3 is 14 residues long. Germline loops: CDR1 LGHDT, CDR2 YNNKEL (reference sequence). Trimming pared 4 bases from V and 7 bases from J, leaving 16 bases between. In DNA form, the CDR3 reads TGTGCCAGCAGCCTGACTGAGATTAGTGGTGAAGCTTTCTTT. Protein product: CASSLTEISGEAFF.

The rearrangement uses TRBV12-3 or TRBV12-4 and TRBJ2-3; 7 bases align to TRBD1. The CDR3 runs 11 residues. The trim removed 5 bases at V and 15 bases at J, leaving 8 bases unmatched. CDR3 DNA sequence: TGTGCCAGCAGTCCCGGGACAGCCCGCTATTTT. This sequence encodes CASSPGTARYF.

This clonotype has only a few counts. This chain uses TRBV20-1 with TRBJ2-3, with D unresolved. The V end lost 3 bases, the J end lost 5 bases, and 6 bases lay between the germline ends. Per germline, CDR1 DFQATT and CDR2 SNEGSKA (reference sequence). The CDR3 covers 11 residues. The CDR3 coding sequence is TGCAGTGCTAGTCTAGGAGATACGCAGTATTTT. Encoded protein: CSASLGDTQYF.

The sample holds a few counts of this clonotype. The chain employs TRBV24-1 and TRBJ1-5; D call uncertain. In germline, CDR1 is KGHDR, CDR2 SFDVKD. V was trimmed by 2 bases and J by 6 bases, leaving 7 bases between them. The CDR3 spans 13 residues. The CDR3 protein is CATSDYEGQPQHF. For the CDR3, the DNA is TGTGCCACCAGTGATTATGAAGGTCAGCCCCAGCATTTT.

This clonotype was counted a few times. The chain recombines TRBV7-3 with TRBJ2-1; 13 bases fit TRBD2. CDR3 length: 16 residues. J was trimmed by 6 bases and V by 0 bases; bases with no gene match: 2. CDR1 and CDR2 (germline): SGHTA, FQGTGA. The CDR3 loop reads CASSLTGTSGVNEQFF. The CDR3 DNA reads as TGTGCCAGCAGCTTAACGGGGACTAGCGGGGTCAATGAGCAGTTCTTC. The variable domain in full, with the rest retrieved from reference TRBV7-3 and TRBJ2-1, is GAGVSQTPSNKVTEKGKYVELRCDPISGHTALYWYRQSLGQGPEFLIYFQGTGAADDSGLPNDRFFAVRPEGSVSTLKIQRTERGDSAVYLCASSLTGTSGVNEQFFGPGTRLTVL.

V gene TRBV7-9 combines with J gene TRBJ2-3; TRBD2 matches 7 bases. V was pared by 4 bases and J by 9 bases, with 19 bases of the junction left unmatched. Germline V CDR1 and CDR2: SEHNR, FQNEAQ (reference sequence). The CDR3 has 17 amino acids. The CDR3 sequence: CASSSYVGREKQGTQYF. The CDR3 region has the DNA TGTGCCAGCAGCTCTTATGTAGGGCGGGAGAAGCAGGGCACGCAGTATTTT. The whole variable domain, remainder taken from reference TRBV7-9 and TRBJ2-3, is DTGVSQNPRHKITKRGQNVTFRCDPISEHNRLYWYRQTLGQGPEFLTYFQNEAQLEKSRLLSDRFSAERPKGSFSTLEIQRTEQGDSAMYLCASSSYVGREKQGTQYFGPGTRLTVL.

This clonotype occurred a few times. The rearrangement links TRBV6-1 to TRBJ1-1; D gene unclear. The germline gives CDR1 MNHNS, CDR2 SASEGT. The ends were cut back, 5 bases at V and 9 bases at J, with 13 bases in the middle. The CDR3 sequence is 12 residues long. CDR3 sequence reads: CASSPGRAKAFF. DNA for the CDR3: TGTGCCAGCAGTCCTGGTCGGGCGAAAGCTTTCTTT.

The chain uses TRBV27 and TRBJ2-7; 9 nucleotides match TRBD2. The CDR3 sequence is 16 residues long. The V segment lost 0 bases and the J segment 2 bases; nucleotides outside the gene matches: 5. The germline CDR1 and CDR2 sequences are MNHEY and SMNVEV (reference sequence). The CDR3 region is CASSLSGLAGPYEQYF. As DNA, the CDR3 is TGTGCCAGCAGTTTATCTGGTCTAGCGGGACCCTACGAGCAGTACTTC.

This clonotype was observed at least ten times. V usage is TRBV9 and J usage is TRBJ1-1; no reliable D call. Between the trimmed V and J ends, which lost 4 bases and 5 bases, there was a span of 18 bases. CDR3 size: 15 residues. The V gene's germline CDR1 is SGDLS and CDR2 YYNGEE. CDR3 bases: TGTGCCAGCAGCCCAGCGGACGGAGTGAGTACTGAAGCTTTCTTT. It encodes CASSPADGVSTEAFF.

This clonotype showed up just a few times. CDR3 protein: CASSLGSTGQGWNQPQHF. CDR3 DNA sequence: TGTGCCAGCAGCTTAGGGTCTACGGGACAGGGATGGAATCAGCCCCAGCATTTT. This chain links TRBV7-9 with TRBJ1-5; 9 bases agree with TRBD1. Germline V gene sequence: CDR1 SEHNR, CDR2 FQNEAQ (reference sequence). The CDR3 extends over 18 amino acids. The V segment lost 1 base and the J segment 4 bases; nucleotides outside the gene matches: 11.

This clonotype occurred a few times. The V call is TRBV11-2, the J call TRBJ2-3; TRBD1 aligns across 7 bases. The CDR3 spans 18 residues. Trimming removed 0 bases from V and 2 bases from J; junction bases left unmatched: 11. Germline assignment: CDR1 SGHAT and CDR2 FQNNGV. CDR3 in DNA: TGTGCCAGCAGCTTAGATCGTTTTGGGACAGCCCACACAGATACGCAGTATTTT. Protein: CASSLDRFGTAHTDTQYF.

In its sample, this clonotype was seen a few times. The chain has TRBV30 and TRBJ1-2; D gene unclear. Germline lookup yields CDR1 GTSNPN and CDR2 SVGIG (reference sequence). The V end was cut by 4 bases, the J end by 3 bases, with 15 bases between. CDR3 length: 14 residues. The CDR3: CAWNEPTLDYGYTF. The CDR3 DNA reads as TGTGCCTGGAATGAACCAACTCTTGACTATGGCTACACCTTC.

This clonotype was seen a few times. This rearrangement joins TRBV5-1 to TRBJ1-4, with a weak D call TRBD1 (6 bases). This CDR3 is 14 amino acids long. Germline CDR1 SGHRS, CDR2 YFSETQ. The V and J ends lost 4 bases and 8 bases respectively, with 15 bases between them. CDR3 region: CASSAAGVGEKLFF. The DNA for the CDR3 is TGCGCCAGCAGCGCAGCAGGGGTAGGGGAAAAACTGTTTTTT.

The chain joins TRBV29-1 to TRBJ2-4, with 12 bases identical to TRBD2. This CDR3 has 15 amino acids. V dropped 0 bases and J dropped 7; count of bases not matched to a gene: 4. Germline V CDR1 and CDR2: SQVTM, ANQGSEA. The CDR3 DNA reads as TGCAGCGTTGAAGAGCCCGGGACTAGCGGGAACATTCAGTACTTC. It encodes CSVEEPGTSGNIQYF.